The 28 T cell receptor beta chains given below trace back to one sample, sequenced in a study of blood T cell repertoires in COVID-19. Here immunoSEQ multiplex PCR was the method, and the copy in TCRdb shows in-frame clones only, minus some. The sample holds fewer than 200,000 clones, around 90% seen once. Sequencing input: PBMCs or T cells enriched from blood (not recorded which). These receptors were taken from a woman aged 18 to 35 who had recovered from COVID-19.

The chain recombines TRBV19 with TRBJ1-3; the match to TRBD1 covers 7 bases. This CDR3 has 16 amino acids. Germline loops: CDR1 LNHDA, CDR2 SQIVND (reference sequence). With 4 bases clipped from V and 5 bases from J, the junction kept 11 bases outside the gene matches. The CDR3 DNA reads TGTGCCAGTAGTACTTCCTACAGGGGCGCTAGAAACACCATATATTTT. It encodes CASSTSYRGARNTIYF.

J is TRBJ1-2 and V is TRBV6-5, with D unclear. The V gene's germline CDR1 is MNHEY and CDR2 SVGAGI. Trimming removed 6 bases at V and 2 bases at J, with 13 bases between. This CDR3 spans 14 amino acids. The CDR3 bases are TGTGCCAGCAGCCGCCTCGGGTGGAACTATGGCTACACCTTC. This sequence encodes CASSRLGWNYGYTF.

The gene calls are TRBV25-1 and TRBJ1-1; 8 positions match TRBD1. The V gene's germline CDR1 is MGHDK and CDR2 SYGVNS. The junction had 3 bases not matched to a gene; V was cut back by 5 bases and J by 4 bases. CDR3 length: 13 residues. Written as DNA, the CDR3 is TGTGCCAGCAGTCGTACAGGGGGCACTGAAGCTTTCTTT. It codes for CASSRTGGTEAFF. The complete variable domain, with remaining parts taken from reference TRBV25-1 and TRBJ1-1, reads EADIYQTPRYLVIGTGKKITLECSQTMGHDKMYWYQQDPGMELHLIHYSYGVNSTEKGDLSSESTVSRIRTEHFPLTLESARPSHTSQYLCASSRTGGTEAFFGQGTRLTVV.

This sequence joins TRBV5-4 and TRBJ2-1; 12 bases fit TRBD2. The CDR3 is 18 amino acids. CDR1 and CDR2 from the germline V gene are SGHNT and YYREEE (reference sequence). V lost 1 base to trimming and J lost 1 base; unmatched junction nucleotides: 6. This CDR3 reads CASSLKLAGGVSYNEQFF. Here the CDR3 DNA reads TGTGCCAGCAGCTTGAAGCTAGCGGGAGGGGTGTCCTACAATGAGCAGTTCTTC. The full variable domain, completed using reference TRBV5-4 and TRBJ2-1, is ETGVTQSPTHLIKTRGQQVTLRCSSQSGHNTVSWYQQALGQGPQFIFQYYREEENGRGNFPPRFSGLQFPNYSSELNVNALELDDSALYLCASSLKLAGGVSYNEQFFGPGTRLTVL.

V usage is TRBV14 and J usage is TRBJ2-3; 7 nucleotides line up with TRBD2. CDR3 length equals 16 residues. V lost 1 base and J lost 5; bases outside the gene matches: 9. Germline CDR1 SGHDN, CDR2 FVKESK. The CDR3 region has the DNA TGTGCCAGCAGCCAAGTTGGACGGGGGGATAGAGATACGCAGTATTTT. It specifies CASSQVGRGDRDTQYF.

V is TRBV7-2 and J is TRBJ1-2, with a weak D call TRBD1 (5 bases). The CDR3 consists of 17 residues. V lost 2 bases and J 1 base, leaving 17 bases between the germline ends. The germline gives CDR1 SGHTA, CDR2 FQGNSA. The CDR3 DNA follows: TGTGCCAGCAGCTTATCCCCCTCACAGGCCTATAACTATGGCTACACCTTC. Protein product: CASSLSPSQAYNYGYTF.

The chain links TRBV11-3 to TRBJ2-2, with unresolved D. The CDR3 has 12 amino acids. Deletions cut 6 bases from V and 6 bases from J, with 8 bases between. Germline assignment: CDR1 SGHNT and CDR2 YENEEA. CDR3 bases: TGTGCCAGCAGTCTAGAGGCCGGGGAGCTGTTTTTT. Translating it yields CASSLEAGELFF.

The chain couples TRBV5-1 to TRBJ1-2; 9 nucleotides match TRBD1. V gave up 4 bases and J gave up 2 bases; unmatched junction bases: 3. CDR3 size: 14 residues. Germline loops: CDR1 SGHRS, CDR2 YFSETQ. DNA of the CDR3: TGCGCCAGCAGCCCTGGACAGGGGAACTATGGCTACACCTTC. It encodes CASSPGQGNYGYTF.

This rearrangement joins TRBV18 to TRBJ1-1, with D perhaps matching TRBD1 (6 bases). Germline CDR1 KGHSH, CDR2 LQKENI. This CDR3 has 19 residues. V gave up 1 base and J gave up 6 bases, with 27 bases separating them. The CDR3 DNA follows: TGTGCCAGCTCACCACGAGTAGTACATAAAGCACAGGGTCCCGCTGAAGCTTTCTTT. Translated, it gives CASSPRVVHKAQGPAEAFF.

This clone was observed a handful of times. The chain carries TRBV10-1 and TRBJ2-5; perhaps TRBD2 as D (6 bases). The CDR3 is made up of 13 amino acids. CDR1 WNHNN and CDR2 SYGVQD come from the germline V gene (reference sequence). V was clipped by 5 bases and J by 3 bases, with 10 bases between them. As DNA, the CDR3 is TGCGCCAGCAGTAGGGACTTGGAAGAGACCCAGTACTTC. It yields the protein CASSRDLEETQYF.

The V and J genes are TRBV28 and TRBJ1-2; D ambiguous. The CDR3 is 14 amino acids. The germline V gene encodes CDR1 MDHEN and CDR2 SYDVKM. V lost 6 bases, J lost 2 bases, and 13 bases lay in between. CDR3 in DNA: TGTGCCAGCAGGGAGGGAAGCGCGAACTATGGCTACACCTTC. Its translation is CASREGSANYGYTF.

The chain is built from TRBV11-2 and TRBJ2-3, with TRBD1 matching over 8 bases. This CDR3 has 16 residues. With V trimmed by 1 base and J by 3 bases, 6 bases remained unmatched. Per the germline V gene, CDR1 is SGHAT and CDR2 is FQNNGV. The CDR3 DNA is TGTGCCAGCAGCTTAGGGGCGGACAGGGCGACAGATACGCAGTATTTT. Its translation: CASSLGADRATDTQYF.

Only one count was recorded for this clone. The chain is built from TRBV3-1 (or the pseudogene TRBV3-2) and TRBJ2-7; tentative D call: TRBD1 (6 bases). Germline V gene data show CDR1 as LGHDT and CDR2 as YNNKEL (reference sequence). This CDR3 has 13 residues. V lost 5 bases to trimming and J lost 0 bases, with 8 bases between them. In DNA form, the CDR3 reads TGTGCCAGCAGCAGAGGGGGCTCCTACGAGCAGTACTTC. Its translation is CASSRGGSYEQYF.

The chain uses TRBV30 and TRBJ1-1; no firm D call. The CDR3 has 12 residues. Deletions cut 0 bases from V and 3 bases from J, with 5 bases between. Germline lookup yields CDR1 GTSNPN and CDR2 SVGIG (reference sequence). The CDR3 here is CAWSVPDTEAFF. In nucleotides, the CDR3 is TGTGCCTGGAGTGTACCAGACACTGAAGCTTTCTTT.

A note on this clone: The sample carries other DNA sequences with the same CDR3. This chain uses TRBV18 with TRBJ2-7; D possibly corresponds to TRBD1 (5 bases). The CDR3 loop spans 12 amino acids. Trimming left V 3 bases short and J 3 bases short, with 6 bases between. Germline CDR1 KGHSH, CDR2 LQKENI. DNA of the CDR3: TGTGCCAGCTCACCCACAGGCTACGAGCAGTACTTC. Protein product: CASSPTGYEQYF.

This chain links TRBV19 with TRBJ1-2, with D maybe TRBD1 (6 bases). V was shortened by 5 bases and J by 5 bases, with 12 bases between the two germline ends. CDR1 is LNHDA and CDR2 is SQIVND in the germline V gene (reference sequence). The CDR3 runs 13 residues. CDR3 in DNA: TGTGCCAGTAGTCTAGGACAGAGATATGGCTACACCTTC. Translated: CASSLGQRYGYTF.

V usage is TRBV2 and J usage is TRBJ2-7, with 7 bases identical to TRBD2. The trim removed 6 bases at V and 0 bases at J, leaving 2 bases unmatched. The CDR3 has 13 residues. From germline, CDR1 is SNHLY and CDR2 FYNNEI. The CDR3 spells CASRAGFSYEQYF. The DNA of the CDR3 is TGTGCCAGCAGAGCGGGGTTCTCCTACGAGCAGTACTTC.

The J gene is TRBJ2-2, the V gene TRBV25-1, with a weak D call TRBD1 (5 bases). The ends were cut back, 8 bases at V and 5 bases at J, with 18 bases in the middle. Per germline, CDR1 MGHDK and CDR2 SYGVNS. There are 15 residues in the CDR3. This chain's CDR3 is CASHSRVGSTGELFF. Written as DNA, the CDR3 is TGTGCCAGCCACTCCAGGGTTGGTTCGACCGGGGAGCTGTTTTTT.

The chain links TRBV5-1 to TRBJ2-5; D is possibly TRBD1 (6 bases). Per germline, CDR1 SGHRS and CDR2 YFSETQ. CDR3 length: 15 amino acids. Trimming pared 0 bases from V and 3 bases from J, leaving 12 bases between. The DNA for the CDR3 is TGCGCCAGCAGCTTGGGTGGACAGAGCAAAGAGACCCAGTACTTC. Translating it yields CASSLGGQSKETQYF.

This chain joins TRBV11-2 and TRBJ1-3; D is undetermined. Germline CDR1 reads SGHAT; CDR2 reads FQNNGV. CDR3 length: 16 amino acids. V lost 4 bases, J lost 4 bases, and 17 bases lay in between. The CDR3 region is CASSSPRGRPGNTIYF. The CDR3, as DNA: TGTGCCAGCAGCTCGCCCCGGGGTCGGCCGGGAAACACCATATATTTT.

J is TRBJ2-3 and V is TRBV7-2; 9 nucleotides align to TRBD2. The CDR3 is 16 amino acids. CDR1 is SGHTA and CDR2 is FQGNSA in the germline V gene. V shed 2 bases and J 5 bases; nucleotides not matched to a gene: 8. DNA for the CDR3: TGTGCCAGCAGCTTATCCGGTAGCGGGGGCTTAGATACGCAGTATTTT. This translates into CASSLSGSGGLDTQYF. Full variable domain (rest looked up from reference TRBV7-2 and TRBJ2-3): GAGVSQSPSNKVTEKGKDVELRCDPISGHTALYWYRQSLGQGLEFLIYFQGNSAPDKSGLPSDRFSAERTGGSVSTLTIQRTQQEDSAVYLCASSLSGSGGLDTQYFGPGTRLTVL.

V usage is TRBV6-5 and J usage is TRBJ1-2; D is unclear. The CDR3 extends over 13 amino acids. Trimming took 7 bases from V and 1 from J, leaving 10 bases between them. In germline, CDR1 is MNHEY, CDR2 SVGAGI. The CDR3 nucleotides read TGTGCCAGCACCGGCGGGTTTAACTATGGCTACACCTTC. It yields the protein CASTGGFNYGYTF.

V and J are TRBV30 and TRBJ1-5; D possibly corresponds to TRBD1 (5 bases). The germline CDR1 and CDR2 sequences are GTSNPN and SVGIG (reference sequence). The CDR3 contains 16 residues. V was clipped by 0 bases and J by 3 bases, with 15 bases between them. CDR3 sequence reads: CAWSVDSLVFNQPQHF. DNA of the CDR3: TGTGCCTGGAGTGTCGACAGCCTTGTATTCAATCAGCCCCAGCATTTT.

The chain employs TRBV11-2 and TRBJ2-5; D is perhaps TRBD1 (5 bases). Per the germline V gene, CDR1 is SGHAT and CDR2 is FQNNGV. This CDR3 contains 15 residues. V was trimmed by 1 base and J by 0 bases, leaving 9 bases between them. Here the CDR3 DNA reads TGTGCCAGCAGCTTAGGGGGCCCGTACCAAGAGACCCAGTACTTC. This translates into CASSLGGPYQETQYF.

The CDR3 sequence: CASRQGLNTEAFF. The CDR3 bases are TGTGCCAGCAGACAGGGGTTGAACACTGAAGCTTTCTTT. V gene TRBV25-1 combines with J gene TRBJ1-1; 7 bases align to TRBD1. The germline gives CDR1 MGHDK, CDR2 SYGVNS. Trimming removed 6 bases from V and 0 bases from J; junction bases left unmatched: 1. The CDR3 is 13 amino acids.

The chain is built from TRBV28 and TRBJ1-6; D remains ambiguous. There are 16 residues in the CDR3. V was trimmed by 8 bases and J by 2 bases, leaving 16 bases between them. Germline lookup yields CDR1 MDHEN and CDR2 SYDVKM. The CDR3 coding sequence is TGTGCCAGCCTTGCGGGCGGGGTGACCTATAATTCACCCCTCCACTTT. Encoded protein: CASLAGGVTYNSPLHF.

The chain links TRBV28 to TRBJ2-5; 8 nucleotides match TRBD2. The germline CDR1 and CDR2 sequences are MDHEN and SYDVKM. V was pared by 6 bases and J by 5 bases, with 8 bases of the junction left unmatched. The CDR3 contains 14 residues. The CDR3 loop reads CASSSGSTGETQYF. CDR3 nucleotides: TGTGCCAGCAGCAGCGGGAGTACAGGGGAGACCCAGTACTTC.

The DNA of the CDR3 is TGTGCCAGCAGTTACACTCGGGAGCTAGAATACAATGAGCAGTTCTTC. Its translation is CASSYTRELEYNEQFF. The J gene is TRBJ2-1, the V gene TRBV6-6; the D gene is possibly TRBD2 (6 bases). Germline assignment: CDR1 MNHNY and CDR2 SVGAGI (reference sequence). The CDR3 has 16 amino acids. V gave up 2 bases and J gave up 4 bases, with 15 bases separating them.